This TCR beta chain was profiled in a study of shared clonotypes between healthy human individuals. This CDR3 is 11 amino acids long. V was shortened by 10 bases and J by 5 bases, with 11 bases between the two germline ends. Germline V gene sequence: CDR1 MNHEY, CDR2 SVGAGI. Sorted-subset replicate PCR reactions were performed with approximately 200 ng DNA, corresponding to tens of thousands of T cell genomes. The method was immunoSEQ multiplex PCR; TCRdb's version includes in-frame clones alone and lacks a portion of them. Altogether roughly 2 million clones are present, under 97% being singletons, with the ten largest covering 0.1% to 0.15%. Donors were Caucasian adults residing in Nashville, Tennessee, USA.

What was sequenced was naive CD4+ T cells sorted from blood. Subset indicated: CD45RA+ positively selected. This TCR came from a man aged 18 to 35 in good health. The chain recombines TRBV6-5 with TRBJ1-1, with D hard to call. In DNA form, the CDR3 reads TGTGCCACCCTAATGGGTACTGAAGCTTTCTTT. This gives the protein CATLMGTEAFF.